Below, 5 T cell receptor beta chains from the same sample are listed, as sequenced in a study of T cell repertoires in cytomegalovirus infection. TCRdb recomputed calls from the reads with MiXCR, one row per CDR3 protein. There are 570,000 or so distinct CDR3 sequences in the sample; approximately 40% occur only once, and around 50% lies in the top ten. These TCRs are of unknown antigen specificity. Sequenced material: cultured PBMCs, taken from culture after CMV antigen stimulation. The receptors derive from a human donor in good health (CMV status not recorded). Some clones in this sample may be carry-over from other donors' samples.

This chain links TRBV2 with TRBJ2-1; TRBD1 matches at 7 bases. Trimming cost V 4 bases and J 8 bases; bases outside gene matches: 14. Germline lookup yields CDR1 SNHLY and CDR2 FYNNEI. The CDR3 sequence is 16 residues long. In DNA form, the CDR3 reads TGTGCCAGCAGTGGTGGGAAGGCAGGGGGTGGCGATGAGCAGTTCTTC. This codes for CASSGGKAGGGDEQFF.

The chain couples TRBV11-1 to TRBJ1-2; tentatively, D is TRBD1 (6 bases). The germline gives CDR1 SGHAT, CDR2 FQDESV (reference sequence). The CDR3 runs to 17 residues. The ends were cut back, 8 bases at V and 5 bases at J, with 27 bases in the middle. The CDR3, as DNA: TGTGCCAGCGCTCCAGGGGCCTTCGACCCAGCACCTTATGGCTACACCTTC. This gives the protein CASAPGAFDPAPYGYTF.

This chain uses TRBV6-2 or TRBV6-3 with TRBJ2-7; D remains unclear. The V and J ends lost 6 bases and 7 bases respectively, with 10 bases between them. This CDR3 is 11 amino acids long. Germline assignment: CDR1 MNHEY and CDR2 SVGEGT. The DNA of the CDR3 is TGTGCCAGCAGCACTCACTCGGAGCAGTACTTC. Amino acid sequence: CASSTHSEQYF.

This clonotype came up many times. DNA for the CDR3: TGTGCCAGCAGCTTAATGGCTAGCGGGATTGGCGAGCAGTACTTC. This gives the protein CASSLMASGIGEQYF. This sequence joins TRBV7-2 and TRBJ2-7; 9 bases map to TRBD2. The CDR3 covers 15 residues. The V gene's germline CDR1 is SGHTA and CDR2 FQGNSA. Losses at the gene ends were 2 bases for V and 6 bases for J; bases not matched to a gene: 8.

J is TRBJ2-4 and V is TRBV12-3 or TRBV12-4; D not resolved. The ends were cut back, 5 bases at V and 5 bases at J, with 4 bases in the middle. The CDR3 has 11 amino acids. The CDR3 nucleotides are TGTGCCAGCAGTGAGGAAAACATTCAGTACTTC. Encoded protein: CASSEENIQYF.